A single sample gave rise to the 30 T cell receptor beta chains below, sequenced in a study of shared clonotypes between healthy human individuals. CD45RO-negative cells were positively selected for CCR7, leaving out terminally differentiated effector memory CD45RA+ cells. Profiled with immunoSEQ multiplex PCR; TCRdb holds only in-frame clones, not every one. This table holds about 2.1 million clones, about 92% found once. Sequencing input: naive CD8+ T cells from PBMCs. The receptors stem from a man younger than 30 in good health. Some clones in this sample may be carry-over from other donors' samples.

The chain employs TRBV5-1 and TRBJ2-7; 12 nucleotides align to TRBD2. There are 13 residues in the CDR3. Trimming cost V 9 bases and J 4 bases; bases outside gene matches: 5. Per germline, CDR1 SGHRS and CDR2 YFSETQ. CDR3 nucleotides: TGCGCCACCCTAGCGGGAGGGCTGTACGAGCAGTACTTC. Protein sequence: CATLAGGLYEQYF.

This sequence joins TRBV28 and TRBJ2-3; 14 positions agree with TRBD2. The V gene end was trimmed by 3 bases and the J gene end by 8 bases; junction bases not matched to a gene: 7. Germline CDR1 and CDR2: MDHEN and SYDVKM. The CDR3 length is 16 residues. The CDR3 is CASSLGLAGAAGTQYF. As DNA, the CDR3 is TGTGCCAGCAGTTTGGGACTAGCGGGAGCGGCGGGTACGCAGTATTTT.

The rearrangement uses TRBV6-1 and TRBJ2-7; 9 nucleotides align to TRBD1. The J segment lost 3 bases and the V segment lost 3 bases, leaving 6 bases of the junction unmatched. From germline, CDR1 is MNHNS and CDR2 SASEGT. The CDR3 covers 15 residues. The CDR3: CASSDGTGPFYEQYF. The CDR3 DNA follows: TGTGCCAGCAGTGATGGGACAGGGCCATTCTACGAGCAGTACTTC.

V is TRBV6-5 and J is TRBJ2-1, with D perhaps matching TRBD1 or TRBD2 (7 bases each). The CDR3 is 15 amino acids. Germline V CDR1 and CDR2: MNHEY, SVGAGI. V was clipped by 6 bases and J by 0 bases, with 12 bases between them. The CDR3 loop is CASRGGTVSYNEQFF. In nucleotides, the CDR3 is TGTGCCAGCAGGGGGGGGACAGTCTCCTACAATGAGCAGTTCTTC.

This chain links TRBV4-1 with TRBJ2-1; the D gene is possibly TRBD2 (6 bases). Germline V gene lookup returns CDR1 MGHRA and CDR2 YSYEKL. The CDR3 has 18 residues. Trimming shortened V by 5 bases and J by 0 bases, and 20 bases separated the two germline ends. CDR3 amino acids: CASSTRDDGSPSYNEQFF. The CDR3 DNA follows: TGCGCCAGCAGCACCCGGGATGACGGGAGTCCCTCCTACAATGAGCAGTTCTTC.

The CDR3 sequence is CASRQSGEEGYTF. DNA for the CDR3: TGTGCCAGCCGCCAGTCGGGGGAAGAAGGCTACACCTTC. The V call is TRBV2, the J call TRBJ1-2; possibly TRBD1 for D (5 bases). CDR1 SNHLY and CDR2 FYNNEI come from the germline V gene. The germline V and J ends were trimmed by 8 bases and 8 bases, with 18 bases remaining between them. The CDR3 covers 13 residues.

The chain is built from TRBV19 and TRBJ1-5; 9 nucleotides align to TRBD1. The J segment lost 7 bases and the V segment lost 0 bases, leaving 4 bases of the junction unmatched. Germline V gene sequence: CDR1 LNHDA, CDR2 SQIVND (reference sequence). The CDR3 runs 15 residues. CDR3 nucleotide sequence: TGTGCCAGTAGTATAGACGGACAGGGGCGACAGCCCCAGCATTTT. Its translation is CASSIDGQGRQPQHF.

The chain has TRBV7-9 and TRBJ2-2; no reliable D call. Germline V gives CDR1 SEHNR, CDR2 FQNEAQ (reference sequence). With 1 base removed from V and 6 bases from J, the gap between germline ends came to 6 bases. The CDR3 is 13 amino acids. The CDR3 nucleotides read TGTGCCAGCAGCTTAGGGTTTGCCGGGGAGCTGTTTTTT. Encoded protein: CASSLGFAGELFF.

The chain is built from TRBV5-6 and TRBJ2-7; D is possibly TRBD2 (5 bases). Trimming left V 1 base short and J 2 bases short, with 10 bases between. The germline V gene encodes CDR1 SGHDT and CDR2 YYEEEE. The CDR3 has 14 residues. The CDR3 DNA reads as TGTGCCAGCAGCTTGTTAGCGTTCCCCTACGAGCAGTACTTC. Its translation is CASSLLAFPYEQYF. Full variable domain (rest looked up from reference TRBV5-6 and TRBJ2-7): DAGVTQSPTHLIKTRGQQVTLRCSPKSGHDTVSWYQQALGQGPQFIFQYYEEEERQRGNFPDRFSGHQFPNYSSELNVNALLLGDSALYLCASSLLAFPYEQYFGPGTRLTVT.

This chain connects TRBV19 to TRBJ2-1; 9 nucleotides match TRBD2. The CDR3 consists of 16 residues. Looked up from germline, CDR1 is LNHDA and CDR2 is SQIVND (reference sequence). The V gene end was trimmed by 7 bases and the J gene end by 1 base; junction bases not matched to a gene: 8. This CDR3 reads CASTASREGSYNEQFF. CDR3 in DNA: TGTGCCAGTACGGCGTCGCGGGAGGGGTCCTACAATGAGCAGTTCTTC.

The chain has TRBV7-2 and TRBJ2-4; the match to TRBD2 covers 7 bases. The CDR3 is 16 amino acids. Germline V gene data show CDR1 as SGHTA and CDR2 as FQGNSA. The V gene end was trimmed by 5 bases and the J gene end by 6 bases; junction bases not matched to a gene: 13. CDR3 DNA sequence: TGTGCCAGCAGCCCTCGACTAGCCGGGTTGGGAAACATTCAGTACTTC. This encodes CASSPRLAGLGNIQYF.

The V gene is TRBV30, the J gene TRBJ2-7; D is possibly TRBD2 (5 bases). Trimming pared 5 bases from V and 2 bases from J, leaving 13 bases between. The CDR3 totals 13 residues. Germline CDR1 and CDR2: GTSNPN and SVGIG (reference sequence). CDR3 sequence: CAWDSAAAYEQYF. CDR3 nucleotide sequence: TGTGCCTGGGACTCAGCGGCCGCCTACGAGCAGTACTTC.

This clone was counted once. The CDR3 spells CSVPGPNEKLFF. The CDR3 bases are TGCAGCGTTCCGGGTCCCAATGAAAAACTGTTTTTT. This chain connects TRBV29-1 to TRBJ1-4; D remains ambiguous. Per the germline V gene, CDR1 is SQVTM and CDR2 is ANQGSEA. The CDR3 covers 12 residues. V lost 5 bases and J lost 5, with 9 bases in between.

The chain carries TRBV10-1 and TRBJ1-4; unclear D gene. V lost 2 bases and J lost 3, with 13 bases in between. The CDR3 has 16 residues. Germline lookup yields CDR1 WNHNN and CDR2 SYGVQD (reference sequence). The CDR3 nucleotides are TGCGCCAGCAGTGAGACCGTTAGCGACCCTAATGAAAAACTGTTTTTT. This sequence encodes CASSETVSDPNEKLFF.

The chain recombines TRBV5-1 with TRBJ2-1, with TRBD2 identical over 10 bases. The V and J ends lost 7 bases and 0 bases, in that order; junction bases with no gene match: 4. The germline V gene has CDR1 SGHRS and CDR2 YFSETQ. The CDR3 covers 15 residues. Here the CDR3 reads CASHPSGSSYNEQFF. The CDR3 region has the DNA TGCGCCAGCCACCCTAGCGGGAGCTCCTACAATGAGCAGTTCTTC.

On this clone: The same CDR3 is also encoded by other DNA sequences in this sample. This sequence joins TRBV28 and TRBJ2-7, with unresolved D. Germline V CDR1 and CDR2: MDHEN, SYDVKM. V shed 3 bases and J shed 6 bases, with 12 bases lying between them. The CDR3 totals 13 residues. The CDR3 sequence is CASSLGRLSEQYF. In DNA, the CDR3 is TGTGCCAGCAGTTTGGGCAGGTTGAGCGAGCAGTACTTC.

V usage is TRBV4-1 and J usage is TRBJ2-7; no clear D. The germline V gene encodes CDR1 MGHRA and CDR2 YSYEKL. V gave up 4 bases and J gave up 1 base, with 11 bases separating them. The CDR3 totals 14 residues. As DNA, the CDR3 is TGCGCCAGCAGCCCTACCGGGCCGTCCTACGAGCAGTACTTC. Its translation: CASSPTGPSYEQYF.

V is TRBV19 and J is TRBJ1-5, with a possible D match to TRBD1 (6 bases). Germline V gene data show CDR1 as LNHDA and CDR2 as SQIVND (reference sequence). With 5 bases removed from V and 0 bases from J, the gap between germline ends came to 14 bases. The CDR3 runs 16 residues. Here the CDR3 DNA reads TGTGCCAGTAGTCAGGGGCAGGGGTATAGCAATCAGCCCCAGCATTTT. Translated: CASSQGQGYSNQPQHF. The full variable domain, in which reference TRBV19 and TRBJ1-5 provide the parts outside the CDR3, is DGGITQSPKYLFRKEGQNVTLSCEQNLNHDAMYWYRQDPGQGLRLIYYSQIVNDFQKGDIAEGYSVSREKKESFPLTVTSAQKNPTAFYLCASSQGQGYSNQPQHFGDGTRLSIL.

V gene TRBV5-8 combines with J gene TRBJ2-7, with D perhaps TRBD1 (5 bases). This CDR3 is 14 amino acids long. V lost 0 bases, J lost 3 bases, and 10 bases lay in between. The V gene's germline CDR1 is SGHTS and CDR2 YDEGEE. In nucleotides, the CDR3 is TGTGCCAGCAGCTTGGCTGGGGCGTACTACGAGCAGTACTTC. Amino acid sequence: CASSLAGAYYEQYF.

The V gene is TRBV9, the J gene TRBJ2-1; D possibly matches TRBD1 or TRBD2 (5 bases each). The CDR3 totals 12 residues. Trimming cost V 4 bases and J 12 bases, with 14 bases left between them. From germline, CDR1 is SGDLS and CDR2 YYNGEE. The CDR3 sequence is CASSRLGEAQFF. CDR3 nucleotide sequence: TGTGCCAGCAGCCGCCTGGGGGAAGCGCAGTTCTTC. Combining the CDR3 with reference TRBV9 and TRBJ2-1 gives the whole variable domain DSGVTQTPKHLITATGQRVTLRCSPRSGDLSVYWYQQSLDQGLQFLIQYYNGEERAKGNILERFSAQQFPDLHSELNLSSLELGDSALYFCASSRLGEAQFFGPGTRLTVL.

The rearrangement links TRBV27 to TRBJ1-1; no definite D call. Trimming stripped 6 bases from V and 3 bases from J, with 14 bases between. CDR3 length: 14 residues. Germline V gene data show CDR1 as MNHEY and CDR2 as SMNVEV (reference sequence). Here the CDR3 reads CASSLLGVDTEAFF. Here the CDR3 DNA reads TGTGCCAGCAGCCTACTCGGAGTAGACACTGAAGCTTTCTTT.

CDR3 nucleotide sequence: TGTGCCAGCAGTTGGGTTCGCAATCAGCCCCAGCATTTT. Its protein product is CASSWVRNQPQHF. The genes are TRBV27 and TRBJ1-5; D gene uncertain. Trimming left V 4 bases short and J 2 bases short, with 6 bases between. The CDR3 has 13 residues. Germline V lookup: CDR1 MNHEY, CDR2 SMNVEV (reference sequence).

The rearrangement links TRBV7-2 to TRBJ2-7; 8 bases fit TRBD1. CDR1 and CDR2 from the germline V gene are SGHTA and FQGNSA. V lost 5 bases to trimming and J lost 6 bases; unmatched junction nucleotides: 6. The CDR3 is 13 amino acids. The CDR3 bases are TGTGCCAGCAGCCTCGCGACAGGGGCCGAGCAGTACTTC. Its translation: CASSLATGAEQYF.

Written as DNA, the CDR3 is TGTGCCAGCAGCCCAGATGGGCGGGTGGTCGAGACCCAGTACTTC. Its protein is CASSPDGRVVETQYF. The chain combines TRBV9 with TRBJ2-5, with D tentatively TRBD2 (5 bases). Trimming left V 4 bases short and J 5 bases short, with 18 bases between. This CDR3 has 15 amino acids. Germline lookup yields CDR1 SGDLS and CDR2 YYNGEE.

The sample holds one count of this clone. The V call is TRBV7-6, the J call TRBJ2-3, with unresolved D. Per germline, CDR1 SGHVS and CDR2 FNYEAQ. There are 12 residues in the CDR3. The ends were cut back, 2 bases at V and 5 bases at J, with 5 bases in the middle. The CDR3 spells CASSLLEDTQYF. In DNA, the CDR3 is TGTGCCAGCAGCTTATTGGAAGATACGCAGTATTTT.

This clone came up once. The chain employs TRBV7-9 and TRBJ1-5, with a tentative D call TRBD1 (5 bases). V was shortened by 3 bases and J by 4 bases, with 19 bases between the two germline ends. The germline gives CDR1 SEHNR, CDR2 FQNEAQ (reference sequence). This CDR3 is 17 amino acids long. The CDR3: CASSFAPGGVENQPQHF. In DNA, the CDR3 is TGTGCCAGCAGCTTTGCTCCTGGGGGAGTTGAAAATCAGCCCCAGCATTTT. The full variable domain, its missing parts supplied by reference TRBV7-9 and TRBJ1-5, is DTGVSQNPRHKITKRGQNVTFRCDPISEHNRLYWYRQTLGQGPEFLTYFQNEAQLEKSRLLSDRFSAERPKGSFSTLEIQRTEQGDSAMYLCASSFAPGGVENQPQHFGDGTRLSIL.

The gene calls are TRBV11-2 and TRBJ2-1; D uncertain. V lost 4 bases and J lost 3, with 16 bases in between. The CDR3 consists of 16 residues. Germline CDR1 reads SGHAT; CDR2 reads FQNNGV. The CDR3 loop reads CASSWGRGLVYNEQFF. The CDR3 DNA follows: TGTGCCAGCAGCTGGGGTAGAGGTCTAGTCTACAATGAGCAGTTCTTC.

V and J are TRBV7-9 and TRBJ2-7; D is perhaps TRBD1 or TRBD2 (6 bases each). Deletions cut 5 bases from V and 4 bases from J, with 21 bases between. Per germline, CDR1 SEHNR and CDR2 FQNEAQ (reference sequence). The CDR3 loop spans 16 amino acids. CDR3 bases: TGTGCCAGCAGCGGGGGGCCGAGGGCGACGGGGTACGAGCAGTACTTC. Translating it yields CASSGGPRATGYEQYF.

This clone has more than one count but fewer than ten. CDR3 in DNA: TGTGCCAGCAGTTTGATCCCCGCCAACACTGAAGCTTTCTTT. Translated, it gives CASSLIPANTEAFF. The V gene is TRBV27, the J gene TRBJ1-1; D is uncertain. V was cut by 3 bases and J by 2 bases, with 10 bases left in between. Germline CDR1 reads MNHEY; CDR2 reads SMNVEV (reference sequence). The CDR3 is 14 residues long.

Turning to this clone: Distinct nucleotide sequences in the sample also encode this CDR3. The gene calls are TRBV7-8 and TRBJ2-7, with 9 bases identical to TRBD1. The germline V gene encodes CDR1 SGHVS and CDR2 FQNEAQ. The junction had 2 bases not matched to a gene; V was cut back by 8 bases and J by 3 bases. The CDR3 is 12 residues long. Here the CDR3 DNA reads TGTGCCAGCGGGGACAGGGTCTACGAGCAGTACTTC. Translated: CASGDRVYEQYF.